Below are 16 T cell receptor beta chains sequenced from a single sample in a study of blood T cell repertoires in COVID-19. TCRdb's copy holds only in-frame clones and misses some; the assay was immunoSEQ multiplex PCR. The sample lists 80,000 to 130,000 clones, approximately 86% occurring once. Sequencing input: peripheral blood. Every receptor here comes from a woman aged 55-70 years with acute or convalescent COVID-19.

This clone was observed once. The rearrangement uses TRBV19 and TRBJ1-4; the D is unclear. The V gene's germline CDR1 is LNHDA and CDR2 SQIVND (reference sequence). Trimming removed 7 bases from V and 0 bases from J, with 6 bases in between. This CDR3 is built from 13 residues. The CDR3 DNA reads TGTGCCAGTAAGAGAGCAACTAATGAAAAACTGTTTTTT. Translation gives CASKRATNEKLFF.

The rearrangement joins TRBV20-1 to TRBJ2-1, with D perhaps TRBD2 (7 bases). The V end lost 3 bases, the J end lost 6 bases, and 9 bases lay between the germline ends. Germline values: CDR1 DFQATT, CDR2 SNEGSKA (reference sequence). The CDR3 has 12 residues. This CDR3 reads CSASRGANEQFF. CDR3 DNA: TGCAGTGCTAGTCGGGGGGCCAATGAGCAGTTCTTC.

The gene calls are TRBV25-1 and TRBJ1-2; D not resolved. Germline CDR1 MGHDK, CDR2 SYGVNS. The ends were cut back, 10 bases at V and 4 bases at J, with 16 bases in the middle. The CDR3 length is 13 residues. This CDR3 reads CATLDQTRYGYTF. The CDR3 nucleotides read TGTGCCACCCTCGACCAGACTCGCTATGGCTACACCTTC.

CDR3 residues: CASSPDTASSYNEQFF. CDR3 nucleotides: TGCGCCAGCAGCCCTGATACAGCCAGCTCCTACAATGAGCAGTTCTTC. The chain links TRBV5-1 to TRBJ2-1; D unresolved. CDR1 SGHRS and CDR2 YFSETQ come from the germline V gene. CDR3 length: 16 residues. Trimming stripped 4 bases from V and 0 bases from J, with 14 bases between.

The gene calls are TRBV10-1 and TRBJ2-5; 15 nucleotides line up with TRBD2. This CDR3 comprises 16 residues. V was clipped by 7 bases and J by 2 bases; unmatched bases: 5. Germline V gene lookup returns CDR1 WNHNN and CDR2 SYGVQD (reference sequence). CDR3 coding DNA: TGCGCCAGCACCCCAGGACTAGCGGGAGGGCAAGAGACCCAGTACTTC. Translating it yields CASTPGLAGGQETQYF.

The chain couples TRBV5-1 to TRBJ1-2; D is ambiguous. V lost 4 bases to trimming and J lost 0 bases, with 7 bases between them. Germline CDR1 is SGHRS and CDR2 is YFSETQ. The CDR3 runs to 13 residues. The CDR3 DNA reads as TGCGCCAGCAGCATCAGTACTAACTATGGCTACACCTTC. Its protein is CASSISTNYGYTF.

The chain uses TRBV6-5 and TRBJ1-5, with D uncertain. Germline-derived CDR1 and CDR2 are MNHEY and SVGAGI. V was pared by 7 bases and J by 3 bases, with 13 bases between. The CDR3 consists of 14 residues. For the CDR3, the DNA is TGTGCCAGCACCCTCGGGGATGTCAATCAGCCCCAGCATTTT. Residues: CASTLGDVNQPQHF.

The chain uses TRBV2 and TRBJ2-1, with 8 nucleotides matching TRBD2. Looked up from germline, CDR1 is SNHLY and CDR2 is FYNNEI. With 7 bases clipped from V and 0 bases from J, the junction kept 5 bases outside the gene matches. The CDR3 has 15 residues. In nucleotides, the CDR3 is TGTGCCAGCACTCGAAGCGGGAGCTCCTACAATGAGCAGTTCTTC. Its translation is CASTRSGSSYNEQFF.

There are a few counts of this clone. V and J are TRBV6-6 and TRBJ1-2; tentatively, D is TRBD1 (5 bases). V lost 4 bases and J lost 6, with 15 bases in between. Germline lookup yields CDR1 MNHNY and CDR2 SVGAGI (reference sequence). The CDR3 runs 14 residues. As DNA, the CDR3 is TGTGCCAGCAGTTGGGGGGGAAGGCAAGATGGCTACACCTTC. Translating it yields CASSWGGRQDGYTF.

The chain employs TRBV9 and TRBJ1-4; TRBD1 aligns across 7 bases. This CDR3 has 12 residues. Losses at the gene ends were 6 bases for V and 4 bases for J; bases not matched to a gene: 0. Germline V gives CDR1 SGDLS, CDR2 YYNGEE. The CDR3 here is CASNRGNEKLFF. Here the CDR3 DNA reads TGTGCCAGCAACAGGGGTAATGAAAAACTGTTTTTT.

CDR3 protein: CASSLTYAGEQYF. The CDR3 DNA follows: TGTGCCAGCAGCTTAACCTATGCGGGGGAGCAGTACTTC. The chain links TRBV11-3 to TRBJ2-7; possible D gene TRBD2, 6 bases. The germline V gene encodes CDR1 SGHNT and CDR2 YENEEA. Trimming removed 2 bases from V and 7 bases from J, with 12 bases in between. The CDR3 loop spans 13 amino acids.

This chain connects TRBV3-1 (or the pseudogene TRBV3-2) to TRBJ1-2; D gene ambiguous. V was shortened by 4 bases and J by 4 bases, with 13 bases between the two germline ends. CDR1 and CDR2 from the germline V gene are LGHDT and YNNKEL (reference sequence). This CDR3 has 14 amino acids. The CDR3 sequence is CASSPLQSTYGYTF. The CDR3 DNA follows: TGTGCCAGCAGCCCGCTACAGAGCACCTATGGCTACACCTTC.

This clone has a handful of counts. The chain couples TRBV24-1 to TRBJ2-2; tentatively, D is TRBD2 (5 bases). In germline, CDR1 is KGHDR, CDR2 SFDVKD. V was cut by 4 bases and J by 0 bases, with 11 bases left in between. This CDR3 spans 16 amino acids. CDR3 bases: TGTGCCACCAGTGACACTACTAGTCCGAACACCGGGGAGCTGTTTTTT. It codes for CATSDTTSPNTGELFF.

V and J are TRBV28 and TRBJ1-4; 9 nucleotides line up with TRBD1. The J segment lost 5 bases and the V segment lost 7 bases, leaving 11 bases of the junction unmatched. Germline loops: CDR1 MDHEN, CDR2 SYDVKM. There are 16 residues in the CDR3. CDR3 DNA sequence: TGTGCCAGCACCCCTCATCGCGGACAGGGGAATGAAAAACTGTTTTTT. This codes for CASTPHRGQGNEKLFF.

This clone was detected once. This rearrangement joins TRBV7-9 to TRBJ1-2; D not resolved. Trimming removed 3 bases at V and 0 bases at J, with 8 bases between. CDR1 SEHNR and CDR2 FQNEAQ come from the germline V gene (reference sequence). This CDR3 spans 14 amino acids. The CDR3 spells CASSFRTANYGYTF. Here the CDR3 DNA reads TGTGCCAGCAGCTTTAGGACTGCTAACTATGGCTACACCTTC.

This rearrangement joins TRBV6-2 or TRBV6-3 to TRBJ1-5, with 7 nucleotides matching TRBD1. The V and J ends lost 5 bases and 5 bases, in that order; junction bases with no gene match: 6. Per the germline V gene, CDR1 is MNHEY and CDR2 is SVGEGT. This CDR3 comprises 14 residues. CDR3 region: CASSQDRADQPQHF. CDR3 coding DNA: TGTGCCAGCAGTCAAGACAGGGCGGATCAGCCCCAGCATTTT.